Following are 28 T cell receptor beta chains from one sample sequenced in a study of blood T cell repertoires in COVID-19. Method: immunoSEQ multiplex PCR; TCRdb's copy keeps in-frame clones and lacks some. The table has a few hundred thousand clones, roughly 86% seen once. Sequencing input: peripheral blood. These receptors were taken from a woman in her 50s with acute or convalescent COVID-19.

This chain uses TRBV18 with TRBJ2-7; 10 bases map to TRBD2. Germline V gene sequence: CDR1 KGHSH, CDR2 LQKENI. Losses at the gene ends were 11 bases for V and 5 bases for J; bases not matched to a gene: 6. The CDR3 contains 12 residues. The CDR3 protein is CAGSGTSDEQYF. In nucleotides, the CDR3 is TGTGCCGGGTCCGGGACTAGCGACGAGCAGTACTTC.

The V and J genes are TRBV6-5 and TRBJ2-3; 8 bases are a match to TRBD2. This CDR3 comprises 14 residues. Germline V gene sequence: CDR1 MNHEY, CDR2 SVGAGI. Trimming at V came to 7 bases and at J to 3 bases, leaving 6 bases not matched to a gene. The CDR3 loop reads CASMTGGGTDTQYF. The CDR3 nucleotides are TGTGCCAGCATGACGGGAGGGGGTACAGATACGCAGTATTTT.

The chain couples TRBV18 to TRBJ1-6; no clear D. Germline assignment: CDR1 KGHSH and CDR2 LQKENI. The V end was cut by 1 base, the J end by 5 bases, with 15 bases between. The CDR3 has 17 amino acids. The CDR3 protein is CASSPLYGTYDNSPLHF. The CDR3 region has the DNA TGTGCCAGCTCACCACTTTATGGCACGTACGATAATTCACCCCTCCACTTT.

This chain connects TRBV5-1 to TRBJ2-7; the D is unclear. Trimming left V 0 bases short and J 0 bases short, with 7 bases between. Germline V CDR1 and CDR2: SGHRS, YFSETQ. The CDR3 covers 14 residues. Here the CDR3 reads CASSLESSSYEQYF. CDR3 nucleotides: TGCGCCAGCAGCTTGGAATCCAGCTCCTACGAGCAGTACTTC.

The chain is built from TRBV5-1 and TRBJ1-1; 7 bases align to TRBD1. Germline assignment: CDR1 SGHRS and CDR2 YFSETQ. There are 16 residues in the CDR3. V gave up 5 bases and J gave up 1 base; unmatched junction bases: 11. CDR3 protein: CASSRGPDRPNTEAFF. The CDR3 coding sequence is TGCGCCAGCAGTCGGGGCCCGGACAGGCCGAACACTGAAGCTTTCTTT.

This chain connects TRBV7-8 to TRBJ1-2; D not certain. The CDR3 covers 13 residues. The germline CDR1 and CDR2 sequences are SGHVS and FQNEAQ. The V end lost 5 bases, the J end lost 7 bases, and 14 bases lay between the germline ends. The CDR3 region is CASSPAREGGYTF. The CDR3 bases are TGTGCCAGCAGCCCGGCAAGGGAGGGTGGCTACACCTTC.

The rearrangement links TRBV11-3 to TRBJ2-5, with 7 bases aligning to TRBD1. The V segment lost 5 bases and the J segment 3 bases; nucleotides outside the gene matches: 6. The germline V gene has CDR1 SGHNT and CDR2 YENEEA. The CDR3 is made up of 14 amino acids. The chain's CDR3 is CASSQDRAEETQYF. CDR3 nucleotides: TGTGCCAGCAGCCAAGACAGGGCCGAAGAGACCCAGTACTTC.

The chain joins TRBV4-2 to TRBJ1-1; weak D call: TRBD1 (6 bases). Trimming cost V 7 bases and J 1 base, with 13 bases left between them. This CDR3 has 14 amino acids. Germline V gives CDR1 LGHNA, CDR2 YNFKEQ. In DNA, the CDR3 is TGTGCCAGCACCCAGGGCAGGGGGAACACTGAAGCTTTCTTT. Translated: CASTQGRGNTEAFF.

This sequence joins TRBV28 and TRBJ2-3; 7 bases are a match to TRBD1. This CDR3 contains 13 residues. V dropped 6 bases and J dropped 5; count of bases not matched to a gene: 5. From germline, CDR1 is MDHEN and CDR2 SYDVKM. CDR3 in DNA: TGTGCCAGCAGGCTACAGGGGAGAGATACGCAGTATTTT. It specifies CASRLQGRDTQYF.

In DNA, the CDR3 is TGTGCCAGCAGTTTACAACCAACAGACGAAGCTTTCTTT. This codes for CASSLQPTDEAFF. The gene calls are TRBV28 and TRBJ1-1; D is unclear. The germline CDR1 and CDR2 sequences are MDHEN and SYDVKM. The ends were cut back, 2 bases at V and 8 bases at J, with 12 bases in the middle. The CDR3 sequence is 13 residues long.

The chain uses TRBV6-5 and TRBJ2-3; D may be TRBD1 (6 bases). Trimming removed 6 bases at V and 2 bases at J, with 15 bases between. Germline V lookup: CDR1 MNHEY, CDR2 SVGAGI. This CDR3 has 15 amino acids. The CDR3 loop reads CASSLQDRDTDTQYF. The CDR3 DNA reads TGTGCCAGCAGCCTGCAGGACAGAGACACAGATACGCAGTATTTT.

The rearrangement uses TRBV7-2 and TRBJ1-3; the D gene is possibly TRBD1 (5 bases). Trimming left V 5 bases short and J 8 bases short, with 16 bases between. The CDR3 has 14 residues. In germline, CDR1 is SGHTA, CDR2 FQGNSA. CDR3 in DNA: TGTGCCAGCAGCGCCGACAGCTCCAAGGACACCATATATTTT. This encodes CASSADSSKDTIYF.

The chain links TRBV7-2 to TRBJ1-5; TRBD1 is a possible D gene (5 bases). CDR3 length: 15 amino acids. CDR1 and CDR2 from the germline V gene are SGHTA and FQGNSA. The V end was cut by 5 bases, the J end by 4 bases, with 15 bases between. The CDR3 reads CASSVQGMVNQPQHF. Written as DNA, the CDR3 is TGTGCCAGCAGCGTTCAGGGTATGGTAAATCAGCCCCAGCATTTT. Full variable domain (missing parts from reference TRBV7-2 and TRBJ1-5): GAGVSQSPSNKVTEKGKDVELRCDPISGHTALYWYRQSLGQGLEFLIYFQGNSAPDKSGLPSDRFSAERTGGSVSTLTIQRTQQEDSAVYLCASSVQGMVNQPQHFGDGTRLSIL.

This clone came up once. CDR3 sequence (DNA): TGTGCCAGCAGTCATACGACCGGGACAGGGTCACCGGGCTACACCTTC. Protein product: CASSHTTGTGSPGYTF. The J gene is TRBJ1-2, the V gene TRBV6-2 or TRBV6-3; 9 bases match TRBD1. Per the germline V gene, CDR1 is MNHEY and CDR2 is SVGEGT. J lost 8 bases, V lost 5 bases, and 15 bases had no gene match. This CDR3 comprises 16 residues.

This chain uses TRBV4-3 with TRBJ1-2, with no clear D. Looked up from germline, CDR1 is LGHNA and CDR2 is YSLEER. The V end lost 3 bases, the J end lost 8 bases, and 19 bases lay between the germline ends. The length of the CDR3 is 15 residues. The CDR3 here is CASSHLDSVSYGYTF. In DNA, the CDR3 is TGCGCCAGCAGCCACCTAGACTCTGTCTCGTACGGCTACACCTTC.

This clone was detected only a few times. The chain uses TRBV21-1 and TRBJ1-2; whether TRBD1, the table's D call, matches the DNA was not checked. TRBV21-1 is a known pseudogene. The CDR3 loop spans 12 amino acids. The CDR3 spells CATTGGVYGYTF. The CDR3 DNA sequence: TGTGCCACGACAGGGGGGGTCTATGGCTACACCTTC.

This chain uses TRBV7-3 with TRBJ2-7; TRBD1 might be the D (5 bases). The CDR3 has 14 residues. Looked up from germline, CDR1 is SGHTA and CDR2 is FQGTGA. V was pared by 2 bases and J by 3 bases, with 11 bases between. The CDR3 reads CASSLLGANYEQYF. The CDR3 bases are TGTGCCAGCAGCTTATTAGGGGCTAACTACGAGCAGTACTTC.

The table lists this clone with a count of one. The genes are TRBV18 and TRBJ1-5, with D uncertain. CDR1 and CDR2 (germline): KGHSH, LQKENI. The CDR3 spans 15 residues. Between the trimmed V and J ends, which lost 5 bases and 2 bases, there was a span of 13 bases. The CDR3 region is CASSDTPSGNQPQHF. The CDR3, as DNA: TGTGCCAGCTCAGACACCCCCAGTGGCAATCAGCCCCAGCATTTT.

This rearrangement joins TRBV9 to TRBJ1-3; 10 bases line up with TRBD1. Germline V gives CDR1 SGDLS, CDR2 YYNGEE. Losses at the gene ends were 2 bases for V and 8 bases for J; bases not matched to a gene: 13. This CDR3 has 17 residues. CDR3 residues: CASSVGQGDLWSDTIYF. CDR3 nucleotides: TGTGCCAGCAGCGTTGGACAGGGGGATCTCTGGTCGGACACCATATATTTT.

The chain joins TRBV10-3 to TRBJ1-2, with 10 positions matching TRBD1. The V gene end was trimmed by 8 bases and the J gene end by 5 bases; junction bases not matched to a gene: 2. Per the germline V gene, CDR1 is ENHRY and CDR2 is SYGVKD. The CDR3 has 12 residues. The DNA for the CDR3 is TGTGCCATCGCGGGACAGGGGTATGGCTACACCTTC. Protein: CAIAGQGYGYTF.

This chain links TRBV18 with TRBJ2-6, with 14 positions matching TRBD2. This CDR3 comprises 21 residues. The ends lost 4 bases at V and 0 bases at J; junction bases unmatched: 11. Germline V gene lookup returns CDR1 KGHSH and CDR2 LQKENI. CDR3 coding DNA: TGTGCCAGCTCACTTCATGGACTAGCGGGAGGAACCGCCTCTGGGGCCAACGTCCTGACTTTC. Residues: CASSLHGLAGGTASGANVLTF.

This chain joins TRBV5-1 and TRBJ2-5; 9 positions match TRBD1. J was trimmed by 4 bases and V by 7 bases; bases with no gene match: 14. The germline gives CDR1 SGHRS, CDR2 YFSETQ. The CDR3 is 16 residues long. The DNA for the CDR3 is TGCGCCAGCCGTTATCGAACAGGGGGCACACTAGAGACCCAGTACTTC. It specifies CASRYRTGGTLETQYF.

The CDR3 loop reads CASSAWGVAGDTGELFF. CDR3 DNA: TGTGCCAGCAGCGCTTGGGGGGTAGCGGGAGACACCGGGGAGCTGTTTTTT. The chain links TRBV9 to TRBJ2-2; TRBD2 matches 9 bases. Germline V gene data show CDR1 as SGDLS and CDR2 as YYNGEE. The CDR3 totals 17 residues. The V and J ends lost 3 bases and 3 bases, in that order; junction bases with no gene match: 9. Filled out from reference TRBV9 and TRBJ2-2, the complete variable domain reads DSGVTQTPKHLITATGQRVTLRCSPRSGDLSVYWYQQSLDQGLQFLIQYYNGEERAKGNILERFSAQQFPDLHSELNLSSLELGDSALYFCASSAWGVAGDTGELFFGEGSRLTVL.

This clone was seen only once. This chain connects TRBV19 to TRBJ2-1, with 15 bases fitting TRBD2. J was trimmed by 2 bases and V by 3 bases; bases with no gene match: 14. The CDR3 is 21 amino acids. Per the germline V gene, CDR1 is LNHDA and CDR2 is SQIVND (reference sequence). Written as DNA, the CDR3 is TGTGCCAGTAGTATCGGGAGGACTAGCGGGAGGGCCTTTGGGGCCTACAATGAGCAGTTCTTC. Translating it yields CASSIGRTSGRAFGAYNEQFF.

V usage is TRBV9 and J usage is TRBJ1-1; D remains unclear. Germline V gene lookup returns CDR1 SGDLS and CDR2 YYNGEE. The CDR3 consists of 15 residues. V was trimmed by 4 bases and J by 0 bases, leaving 13 bases between them. The CDR3 reads CASSPPVSVNTEAFF. CDR3 sequence (DNA): TGTGCCAGCAGCCCTCCGGTTTCGGTGAACACTGAAGCTTTCTTT.

This rearrangement joins TRBV7-2 to TRBJ2-7; 7 bases agree with TRBD1. This CDR3 comprises 15 residues. Unmatched junction bases numbered 8, after V lost 3 bases and J lost 3 bases. The germline V gene has CDR1 SGHTA and CDR2 FQGNSA. CDR3 amino acids: CASSFKGTGVYEQYF. CDR3 coding DNA: TGTGCCAGCAGCTTCAAGGGAACAGGGGTCTACGAGCAGTACTTC.

The chain uses TRBV28 and TRBJ1-1; the D is unclear. The CDR3 loop spans 12 amino acids. Germline CDR1 and CDR2: MDHEN and SYDVKM. V was clipped by 6 bases and J by 0 bases, with 5 bases between them. The CDR3 DNA is TGTGCCAGCAGGCGGATGAACACTGAAGCTTTCTTT. Translated: CASRRMNTEAFF.

The V gene is TRBV11-2, the J gene TRBJ1-1; no reliable D call. Deletions cut 4 bases from V and 0 bases from J, with 6 bases between. Per the germline V gene, CDR1 is SGHAT and CDR2 is FQNNGV. The CDR3 spans 13 residues. CDR3 in DNA: TGTGCCAGCAGCTCCGGGTTGAACACTGAAGCTTTCTTT. Its protein product is CASSSGLNTEAFF. Full variable domain (remainder filled in from reference TRBV11-2 and TRBJ1-1): EAGVAQSPRYKIIEKRQSVAFWCNPISGHATLYWYQQILGQGPKLLIQFQNNGVVDDSQLPKDRFSAERLKGVDSTLKIQPAKLEDSAVYLCASSSGLNTEAFFGQGTRLTVV.